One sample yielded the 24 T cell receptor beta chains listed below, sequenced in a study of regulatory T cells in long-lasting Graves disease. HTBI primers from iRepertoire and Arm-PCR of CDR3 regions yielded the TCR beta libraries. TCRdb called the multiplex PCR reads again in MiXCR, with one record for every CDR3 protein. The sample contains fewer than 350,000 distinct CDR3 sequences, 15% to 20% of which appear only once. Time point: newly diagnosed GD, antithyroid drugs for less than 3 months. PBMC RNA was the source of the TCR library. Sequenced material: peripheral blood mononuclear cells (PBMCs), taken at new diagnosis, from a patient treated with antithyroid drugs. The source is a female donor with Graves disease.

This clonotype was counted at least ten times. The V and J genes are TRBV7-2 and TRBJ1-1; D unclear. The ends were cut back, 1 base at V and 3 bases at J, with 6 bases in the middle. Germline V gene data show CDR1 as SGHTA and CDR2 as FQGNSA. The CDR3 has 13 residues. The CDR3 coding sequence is TGTGCCAGCAGCTTAGACCCCCACACTGAAGCTTTCTTT. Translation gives CASSLDPHTEAFF.

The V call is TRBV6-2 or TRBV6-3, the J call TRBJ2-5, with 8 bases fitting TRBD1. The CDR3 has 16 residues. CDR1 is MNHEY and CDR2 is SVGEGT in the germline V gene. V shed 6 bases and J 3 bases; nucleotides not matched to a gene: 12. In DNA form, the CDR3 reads TGTGCCAGCAGCGGGCAGGGGGCGCTCAGTAAAGAGACCCAGTACTTC. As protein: CASSGQGALSKETQYF.

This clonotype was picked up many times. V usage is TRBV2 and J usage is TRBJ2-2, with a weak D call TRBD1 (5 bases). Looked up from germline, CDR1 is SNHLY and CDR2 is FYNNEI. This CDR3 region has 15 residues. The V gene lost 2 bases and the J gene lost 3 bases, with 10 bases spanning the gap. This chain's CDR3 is CASSEIRADTGELFF. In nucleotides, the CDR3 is TGTGCCAGCAGTGAAATCAGGGCGGACACCGGGGAGCTGTTTTTT. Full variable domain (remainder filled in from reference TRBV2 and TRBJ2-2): EPEVTQTPSHQVTQMGQEVILRCVPISNHLYFYWYRQILGQKVEFLVSFYNNEISEKSEIFDDQFSVERPDGSNFTLKIRSTKLEDSAMYFCASSEIRADTGELFFGEGSRLTVL.

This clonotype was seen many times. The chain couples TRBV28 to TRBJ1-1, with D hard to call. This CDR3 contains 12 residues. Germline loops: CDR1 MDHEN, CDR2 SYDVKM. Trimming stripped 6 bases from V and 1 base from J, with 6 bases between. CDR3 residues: CASRKENTEAFF. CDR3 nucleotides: TGTGCCAGCAGGAAAGAGAACACTGAAGCTTTCTTT.

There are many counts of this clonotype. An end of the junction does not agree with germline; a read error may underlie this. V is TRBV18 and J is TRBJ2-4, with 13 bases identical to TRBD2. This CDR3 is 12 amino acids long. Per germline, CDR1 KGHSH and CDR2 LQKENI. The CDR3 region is CASSSTSGRFRF. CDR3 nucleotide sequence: TGTGCCAGCTCCTCGACTAGCGGGAGGTTCCGCTTC.

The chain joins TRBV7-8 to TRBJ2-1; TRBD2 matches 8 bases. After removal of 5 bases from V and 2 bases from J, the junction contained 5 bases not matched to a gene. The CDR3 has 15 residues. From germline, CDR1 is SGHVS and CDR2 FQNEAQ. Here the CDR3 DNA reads TGTGCCAGCAGCATGAGCGGGGGCACCTACAATGAGCAGTTCTTC. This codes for CASSMSGGTYNEQFF.

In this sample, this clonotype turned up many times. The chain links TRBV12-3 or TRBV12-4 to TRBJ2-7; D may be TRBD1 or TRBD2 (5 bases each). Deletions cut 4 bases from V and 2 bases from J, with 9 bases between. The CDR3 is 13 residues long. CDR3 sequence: CASSSGPTYEQYF. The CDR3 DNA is TGTGCCAGCAGTTCGGGACCAACCTACGAGCAGTACTTC.

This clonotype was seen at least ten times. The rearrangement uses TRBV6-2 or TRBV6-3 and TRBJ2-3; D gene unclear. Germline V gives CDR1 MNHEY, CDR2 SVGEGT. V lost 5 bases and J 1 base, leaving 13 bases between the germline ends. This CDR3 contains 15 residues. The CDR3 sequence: CASSGQSLRTDTQYF. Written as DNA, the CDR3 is TGTGCCAGCAGTGGTCAAAGTTTGCGCACAGATACGCAGTATTTT.

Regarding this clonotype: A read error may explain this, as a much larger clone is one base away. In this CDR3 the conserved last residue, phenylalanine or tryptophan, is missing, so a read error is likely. This chain's CDR3 is CASSYSIRNSPLHL. The CDR3 DNA follows: TGTGCCAGCAGTTACTCGATCCGGAATTCACCCCTCCACCTT. This chain links TRBV6-2 or TRBV6-3 with TRBJ1-6; D not resolved. This CDR3 spans 14 amino acids. Trimming pared 0 bases from V and 7 bases from J, leaving 7 bases between. CDR1 is MNHEY and CDR2 is SVGEGT in the germline V gene.

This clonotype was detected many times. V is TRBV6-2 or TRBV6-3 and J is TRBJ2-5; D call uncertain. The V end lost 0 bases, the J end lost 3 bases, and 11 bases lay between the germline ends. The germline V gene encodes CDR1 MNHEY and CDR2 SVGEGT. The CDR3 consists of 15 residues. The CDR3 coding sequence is TGTGCCAGCAGTTACTCGTTCCAGGCCAAAGAGACCCAGTACTTC. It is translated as CASSYSFQAKETQYF.

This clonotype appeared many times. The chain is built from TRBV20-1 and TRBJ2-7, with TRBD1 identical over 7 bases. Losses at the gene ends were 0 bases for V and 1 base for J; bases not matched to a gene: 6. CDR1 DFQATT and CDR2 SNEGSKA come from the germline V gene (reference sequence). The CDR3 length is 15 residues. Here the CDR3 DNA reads TGCAGTGCTAGAGATCTACGACAGGGATCCTACGAGCAGTACTTC. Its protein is CSARDLRQGSYEQYF.

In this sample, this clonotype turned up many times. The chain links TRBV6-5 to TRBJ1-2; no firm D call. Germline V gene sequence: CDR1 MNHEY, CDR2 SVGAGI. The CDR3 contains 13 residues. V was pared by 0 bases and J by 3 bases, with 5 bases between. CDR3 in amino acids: CASSYSTDYGYTF. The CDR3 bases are TGTGCCAGCAGTTACTCGACCGACTATGGCTACACCTTC.

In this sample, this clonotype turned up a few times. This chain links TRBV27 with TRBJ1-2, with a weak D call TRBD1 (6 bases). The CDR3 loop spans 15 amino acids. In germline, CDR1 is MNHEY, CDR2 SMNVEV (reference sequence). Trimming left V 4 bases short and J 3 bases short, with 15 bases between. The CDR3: CASSWGGGKHYGYTF. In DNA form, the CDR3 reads TGTGCCAGCAGTTGGGGGGGGGGCAAGCACTATGGCTACACCTTC.

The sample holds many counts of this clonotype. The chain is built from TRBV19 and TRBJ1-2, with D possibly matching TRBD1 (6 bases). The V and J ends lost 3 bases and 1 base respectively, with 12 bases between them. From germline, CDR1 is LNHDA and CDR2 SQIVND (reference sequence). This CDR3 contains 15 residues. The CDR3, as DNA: TGTGCCAGTAGTATCTACTTAGGGGGTAACTATGGCTACACCTTC. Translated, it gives CASSIYLGGNYGYTF.

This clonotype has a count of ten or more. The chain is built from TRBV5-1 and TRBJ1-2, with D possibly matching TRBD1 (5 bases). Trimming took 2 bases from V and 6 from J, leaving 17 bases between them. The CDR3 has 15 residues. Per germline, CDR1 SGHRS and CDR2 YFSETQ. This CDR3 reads CASSFLAKGRDGYTF. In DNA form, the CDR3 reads TGCGCCAGCAGCTTCCTCGCGAAGGGGAGAGATGGCTACACCTTC.

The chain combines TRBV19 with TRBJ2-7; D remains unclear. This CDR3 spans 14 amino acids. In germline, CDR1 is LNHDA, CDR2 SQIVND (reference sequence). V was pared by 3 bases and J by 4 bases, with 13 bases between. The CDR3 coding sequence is TGTGCCAGTAGTATTGGGCAACACCAGTACGAGCAGTACTTC. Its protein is CASSIGQHQYEQYF.

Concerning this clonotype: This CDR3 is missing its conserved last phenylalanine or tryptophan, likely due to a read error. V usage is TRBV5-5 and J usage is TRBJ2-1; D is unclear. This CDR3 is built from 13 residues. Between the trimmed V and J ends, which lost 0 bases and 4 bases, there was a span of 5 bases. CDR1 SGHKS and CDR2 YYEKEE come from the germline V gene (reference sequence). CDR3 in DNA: TGTGCCAGCAGCTTGGGCGAGTACAATGAGCAGTTCTGC. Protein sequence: CASSLGEYNEQFC.

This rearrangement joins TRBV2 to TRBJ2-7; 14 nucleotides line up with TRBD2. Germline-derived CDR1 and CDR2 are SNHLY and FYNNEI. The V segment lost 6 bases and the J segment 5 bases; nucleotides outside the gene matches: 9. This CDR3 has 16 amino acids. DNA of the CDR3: TGTGCCAGCAGCCCCTCGGGACTAGCGGGAGACCACGAGCAGTACTTC. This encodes CASSPSGLAGDHEQYF.

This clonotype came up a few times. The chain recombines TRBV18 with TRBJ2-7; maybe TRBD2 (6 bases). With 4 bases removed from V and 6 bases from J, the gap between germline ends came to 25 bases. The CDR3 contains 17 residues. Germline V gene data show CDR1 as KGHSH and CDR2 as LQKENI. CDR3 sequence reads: CASSQTSRGPPGAEQYF. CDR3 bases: TGTGCCAGCTCACAGACTAGTCGGGGACCCCCTGGGGCCGAGCAGTACTTC. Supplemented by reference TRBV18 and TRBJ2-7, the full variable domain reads NAGVMQNPRHLVRRRGQEARLRCSPMKGHSHVYWYRQLPEEGLKFMVYLQKENIIDESGMPKERFSAEFPKEGPSILRIQQVVRGDSAAYFCASSQTSRGPPGAEQYFGPGTRLTVT.

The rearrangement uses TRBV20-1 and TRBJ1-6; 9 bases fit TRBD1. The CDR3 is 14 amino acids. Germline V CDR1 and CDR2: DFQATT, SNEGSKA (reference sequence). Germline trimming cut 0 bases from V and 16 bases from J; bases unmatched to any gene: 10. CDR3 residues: CSARDTGGRSALHF. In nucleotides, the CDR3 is TGCAGTGCTAGAGATACAGGGGGCCGTTCAGCGCTCCACTTT.

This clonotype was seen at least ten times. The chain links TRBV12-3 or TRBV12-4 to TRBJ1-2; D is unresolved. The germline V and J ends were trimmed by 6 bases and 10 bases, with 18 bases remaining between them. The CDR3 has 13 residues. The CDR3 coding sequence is TGTGCCAGCAGCCCAGACGGACGGTTGGACTACACCTTC. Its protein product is CASSPDGRLDYTF.

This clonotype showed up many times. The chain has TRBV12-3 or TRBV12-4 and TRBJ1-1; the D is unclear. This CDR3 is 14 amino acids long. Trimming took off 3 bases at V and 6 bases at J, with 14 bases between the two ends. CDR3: CASSFPPSNSEAFF. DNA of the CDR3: TGTGCCAGCAGTTTCCCCCCCAGCAATTCTGAAGCTTTCTTT.

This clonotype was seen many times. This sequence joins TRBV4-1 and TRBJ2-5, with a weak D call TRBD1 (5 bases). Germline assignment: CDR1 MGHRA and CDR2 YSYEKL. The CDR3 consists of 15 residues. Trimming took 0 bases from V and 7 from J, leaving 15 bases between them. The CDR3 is CASSQETALAGTQYF. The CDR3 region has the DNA TGCGCCAGCAGCCAAGAGACAGCTTTGGCAGGGACCCAGTACTTC.

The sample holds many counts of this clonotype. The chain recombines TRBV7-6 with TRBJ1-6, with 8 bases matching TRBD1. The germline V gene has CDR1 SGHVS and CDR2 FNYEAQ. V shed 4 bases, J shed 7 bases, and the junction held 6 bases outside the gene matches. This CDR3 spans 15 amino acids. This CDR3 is CASSYLTGGNSPLHF. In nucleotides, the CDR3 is TGTGCCAGCAGCTATCTCACAGGGGGAAATTCACCCCTCCACTTT. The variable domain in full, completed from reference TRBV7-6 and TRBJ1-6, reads GAGVSQSPRYKVTKRGQDVALRCDPISGHVSLYWYRQALGQGPEFLTYFNYEAQQDKSGLPNDRFSAERPEGSISTLTIQRTEQRDSAMYRCASSYLTGGNSPLHFGNGTRLTVT.